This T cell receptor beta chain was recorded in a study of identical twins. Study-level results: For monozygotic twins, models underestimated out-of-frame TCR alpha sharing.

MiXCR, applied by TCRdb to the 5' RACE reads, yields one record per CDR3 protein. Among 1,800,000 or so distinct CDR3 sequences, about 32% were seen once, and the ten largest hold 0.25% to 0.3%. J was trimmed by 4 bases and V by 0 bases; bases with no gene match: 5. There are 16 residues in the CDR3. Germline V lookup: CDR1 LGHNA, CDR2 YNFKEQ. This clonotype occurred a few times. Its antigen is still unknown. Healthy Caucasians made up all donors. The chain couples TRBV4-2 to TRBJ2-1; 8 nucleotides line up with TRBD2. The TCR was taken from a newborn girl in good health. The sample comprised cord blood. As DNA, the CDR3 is TGTGCCAGCAGCCAAGATGTAGCGGGACTTTACAATGAGCAGTTCTTC. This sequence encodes CASSQDVAGLYNEQFF.